Presented here are 28 T cell receptor beta chains from one specimen sequenced in a study of blood T cell repertoires in COVID-19. This table comes from immunoSEQ multiplex PCR, and its TCRdb copy is limited to in-frame clones, with some not included. The sample shows around 130,000 clones, around 80% of them seen only once. Sample: peripheral blood. These receptors all come from a woman aged 60-75 years with acute or convalescent COVID-19.

This clone was picked up one time. The chain carries TRBV11-3 and TRBJ2-5; D perhaps matches TRBD1 (6 bases). CDR1 and CDR2 (germline): SGHNT, YENEEA. The V gene lost 2 bases and the J gene lost 4 bases, with 8 bases spanning the gap. The CDR3 contains 13 residues. CDR3 protein: CASSLNRVETQYF. The CDR3 DNA reads TGTGCCAGCAGCTTAAACAGGGTAGAGACCCAGTACTTC.

The V call is TRBV11-3, the J call TRBJ1-1; D gene uncertain. V shed 6 bases and J shed 4 bases, with 9 bases lying between them. The CDR3 is 12 amino acids. From germline, CDR1 is SGHNT and CDR2 YENEEA. For the CDR3, the DNA is TGTGCCAGCAGGGGAGAGGGCACTGAAGCTTTCTTT. This encodes CASRGEGTEAFF.

This chain connects TRBV12-3 or TRBV12-4 to TRBJ1-1; D is uncertain. Trimming stripped 8 bases from V and 8 bases from J, with 12 bases between. The CDR3 contains 11 residues. The DNA for the CDR3 is TGTGCCAGCTTCGGGAGCTCCGAAGCTTTCTTT. Amino acid sequence: CASFGSSEAFF.

This clone was recorded once. The chain links TRBV20-1 to TRBJ1-1; D possibly corresponds to TRBD1 (5 bases). From germline, CDR1 is DFQATT and CDR2 SNEGSKA (reference sequence). Between the trimmed V and J ends, which lost 3 bases and 8 bases, there was a span of 10 bases. The CDR3 length is 11 residues. This chain's CDR3 is CSARGGYEAFF. As DNA, the CDR3 is TGCAGTGCTAGGGGGGGATACGAAGCTTTCTTT.

The gene calls are TRBV7-8 and TRBJ2-3; 10 bases are a match to TRBD1. Germline lookup yields CDR1 SGHVS and CDR2 FQNEAQ. The length of the CDR3 is 18 residues. Trimming at V came to 0 bases and at J to 3 bases, leaving 9 bases not matched to a gene. The DNA of the CDR3 is TGTGCCAGCAGCTTAGCCCCTCTCCGGGACAGGGGAACAGATACGCAGTATTTT. This encodes CASSLAPLRDRGTDTQYF.

The chain recombines TRBV7-9 with TRBJ1-2; D remains ambiguous. Germline V gene sequence: CDR1 SEHNR, CDR2 FQNEAQ (reference sequence). Trimming took off 4 bases at V and 6 bases at J, with 15 bases between the two ends. The CDR3 extends over 14 amino acids. CDR3 bases: TGTGCCAGCAGCTCTAGCGTGATAGAAAATGGCTACACCTTC. Its translation: CASSSSVIENGYTF. Full variable domain (remainder filled in from reference TRBV7-9 and TRBJ1-2): DTGVSQNPRHKITKRGQNVTFRCDPISEHNRLYWYRQTLGQGPEFLTYFQNEAQLEKSRLLSDRFSAERPKGSFSTLEIQRTEQGDSAMYLCASSSSVIENGYTFGSGTRLTVV.

This chain links TRBV10-2 with TRBJ2-5; D gene uncertain. V dropped 4 bases and J dropped 3 bases, with 3 bases sitting between them. Germline V lookup: CDR1 WSHSY, CDR2 SAAADI. CDR3 length equals 11 residues. CDR3 protein: CASSVEETQYF. The CDR3, as DNA: TGCGCCAGCAGTGTAGAAGAGACCCAGTACTTC.

V and J are TRBV5-6 and TRBJ1-6; 11 bases align to TRBD1. V dropped 4 bases and J dropped 9; count of bases not matched to a gene: 6. Germline CDR1 reads SGHDT; CDR2 reads YYEEEE. The CDR3 has 15 amino acids. The CDR3 is CASSLGQGVGSPLHF. CDR3 nucleotides: TGTGCCAGCAGCCTGGGACAGGGGGTAGGTTCACCCCTCCACTTT.

The DNA for the CDR3 is TGCGCCAGCAGCTTGGAGGGGGTATACAGACCGAACACTGAAGCTTTCTTT. Protein sequence: CASSLEGVYRPNTEAFF. The chain is built from TRBV5-1 and TRBJ1-1; a possible D gene is TRBD1 (6 bases). Germline CDR1 is SGHRS and CDR2 is YFSETQ. The CDR3 runs 17 residues. Trimming left V 0 bases short and J 1 base short, with 16 bases between.

The chain combines TRBV30 with TRBJ1-2; 7 bases match TRBD1. This CDR3 spans 13 amino acids. Germline assignment: CDR1 GTSNPN and CDR2 SVGIG (reference sequence). Trimming at V came to 3 bases and at J to 8 bases, leaving 9 bases not matched to a gene. The chain's CDR3 is CAWSQGQHRGYTF. In DNA form, the CDR3 reads TGTGCCTGGAGCCAGGGACAGCATAGAGGCTACACCTTC.

This clone was found once. V is TRBV6-5 and J is TRBJ1-1, with D maybe TRBD1 (5 bases). V was pared by 6 bases and J by 4 bases, with 12 bases between. This CDR3 is 13 amino acids long. CDR1 is MNHEY and CDR2 is SVGAGI in the germline V gene. CDR3 protein: CASSSGSRTEAFF. The CDR3 DNA follows: TGTGCCAGCAGCTCAGGGTCCCGCACTGAAGCTTTCTTT.

CDR3 loop: CASRPGQGANEQFF. DNA of the CDR3: TGTGCCAGCAGACCGGGACAGGGGGCAAATGAGCAGTTCTTC. This sequence joins TRBV2 and TRBJ2-1; 12 bases fit TRBD1. The junction had 4 bases not matched to a gene; V was cut back by 6 bases and J by 7 bases. This CDR3 spans 14 amino acids. Germline CDR1 is SNHLY and CDR2 is FYNNEI.

This clone was picked up a small number of times. The J gene is TRBJ1-1, the V gene TRBV19; 8 bases line up with TRBD1. After removal of 7 bases from V and 3 bases from J, the junction contained 10 bases not matched to a gene. Per germline, CDR1 LNHDA and CDR2 SQIVND (reference sequence). The CDR3 has 15 residues. CDR3 sequence reads: CASTLTGAFDTEAFF. Written as DNA, the CDR3 is TGTGCCAGTACCCTGACAGGGGCTTTCGACACTGAAGCTTTCTTT.

The V and J genes are TRBV5-4 and TRBJ1-2, with no clear D. The V end was cut by 1 base, the J end by 6 bases, with 10 bases between. This CDR3 is built from 13 residues. Germline values: CDR1 SGHNT, CDR2 YYREEE (reference sequence). This CDR3 is CASSLRRLDGYTF. Here the CDR3 DNA reads TGTGCCAGCAGCTTGCGCCGTCTAGATGGCTACACCTTC.

The gene calls are TRBV4-1 and TRBJ1-1; D not resolved. V was shortened by 6 bases and J by 6 bases, with 8 bases between the two germline ends. This CDR3 contains 11 residues. Germline V gene sequence: CDR1 MGHRA, CDR2 YSYEKL. DNA of the CDR3: TGCGCCAGCAGTTTAAACTCTGAAGCTTTCTTT. It yields the protein CASSLNSEAFF.

The chain employs TRBV7-9 and TRBJ2-1; 10 bases are shared with TRBD2. This CDR3 region has 16 residues. V trimming: 5 bases; J trimming: 8 bases; junction bases outside the gene matches: 12. Germline V lookup: CDR1 SEHNR, CDR2 FQNEAQ (reference sequence). CDR3 protein: CASSLLAGLGKDEQFF. DNA for the CDR3: TGTGCCAGCAGCCTACTAGCGGGGTTGGGTAAGGATGAGCAGTTCTTC.

The J gene is TRBJ1-1, the V gene TRBV2; D may be TRBD1 (6 bases). CDR1 is SNHLY and CDR2 is FYNNEI in the germline V gene. The CDR3 is 14 residues long. V was trimmed by 5 bases and J by 1 base, leaving 11 bases between them. The CDR3 protein is CASSQQGTNTEAFF. CDR3 DNA: TGTGCCAGCAGTCAACAGGGTACGAACACTGAAGCTTTCTTT.

The gene calls are TRBV11-2 and TRBJ2-7; D ambiguous. The CDR3 spans 13 residues. The germline V and J ends were trimmed by 2 bases and 7 bases, with 12 bases remaining between them. In germline, CDR1 is SGHAT, CDR2 FQNNGV. The CDR3 DNA is TGTGCCAGCAGCTTATTTCCCGGGTCAGAGCAGTACGTC. Translated, it gives CASSLFPGSEQYV.

The CDR3 bases are TGTGCCAGTAGACTTCGATCCCTCCCGGGAACTGAAGCTTTCTTT. Residues: CASRLRSLPGTEAFF. V and J are TRBV19 and TRBJ1-1; unclear D gene. With 6 bases removed from V and 5 bases from J, the gap between germline ends came to 19 bases. CDR1 is LNHDA and CDR2 is SQIVND in the germline V gene (reference sequence). The CDR3 length is 15 residues.

The chain has TRBV11-2 and TRBJ2-5, with a tentative D call TRBD1 (6 bases). The CDR3 consists of 13 residues. Germline V gene data show CDR1 as SGHAT and CDR2 as FQNNGV. The V and J ends lost 6 bases and 5 bases respectively, with 13 bases between them. The CDR3 DNA sequence: TGTGCCAGCAGAAACAGGGAATGGGAGACCCAGTACTTC. It specifies CASRNREWETQYF.

The chain uses TRBV5-1 and TRBJ1-2, with 7 bases matching TRBD1. Germline CDR1 and CDR2: SGHRS and YFSETQ. V was pared by 4 bases and J by 8 bases, with 8 bases of the junction left unmatched. CDR3 length: 13 residues. In DNA, the CDR3 is TGCGCCAGCAGCCAGGACAGGATCGACGGCTACACCTTC. Translation gives CASSQDRIDGYTF.

This sequence joins TRBV3-1 (or the pseudogene TRBV3-2) and TRBJ1-4; no firm D call. The ends were cut back, 0 bases at V and 8 bases at J, with 4 bases in the middle. The germline gives CDR1 LGHDT, CDR2 YNNKEL (reference sequence). This CDR3 is built from 12 residues. The DNA of the CDR3 is TGTGCCAGCAGCCAAGAAAGCGAAAAACTGTTTTTT. Protein: CASSQESEKLFF.

The chain has TRBV5-5 and TRBJ1-5; D may be TRBD1 (5 bases). CDR1 and CDR2 (germline): SGHKS, YYEKEE (reference sequence). Trimming took off 4 bases at V and 5 bases at J, with 10 bases between the two ends. The CDR3 is 13 amino acids. The DNA of the CDR3 is TGTGCCAGCAGCGTGCAGGGTGATCAGCCCCAGCATTTT. It is translated as CASSVQGDQPQHF.

CDR3 protein: CASSLQGSGNTIYF. The CDR3 coding sequence is TGTGCCAGCAGCTTGCAGGGCTCTGGAAACACCATATATTTT. The V gene is TRBV5-6, the J gene TRBJ1-3; possible D gene TRBD1, 5 bases. Germline CDR1 SGHDT, CDR2 YYEEEE. The CDR3 is 14 residues long. Trimming shortened V by 1 base and J by 0 bases, and 5 bases separated the two germline ends.

The chain has TRBV5-1 and TRBJ1-1, with 7 positions matching TRBD1. The CDR3 extends over 12 amino acids. With 7 bases clipped from V and 5 bases from J, the junction kept 5 bases outside the gene matches. Germline CDR1 is SGHRS and CDR2 is YFSETQ. This chain's CDR3 is CASGDRETEAFF. In nucleotides, the CDR3 is TGCGCCAGCGGTGACAGGGAAACTGAAGCTTTCTTT.

The chain joins TRBV6-5 to TRBJ1-2; 7 bases map to TRBD1. This CDR3 is built from 13 residues. CDR1 and CDR2 from the germline V gene are MNHEY and SVGAGI. V shed 4 bases, J shed 8 bases, and the junction held 7 bases outside the gene matches. The CDR3 sequence is CASSSDRMLGYTF. The CDR3 coding sequence is TGTGCCAGCAGTTCGGACAGGATGCTGGGCTACACCTTC.

The chain couples TRBV7-8 to TRBJ1-1, with 7 bases matching TRBD1. Germline CDR1 is SGHVS and CDR2 is FQNEAQ. CDR3 length: 13 amino acids. The junction had 5 bases not matched to a gene; V was cut back by 5 bases and J by 5 bases. The CDR3 nucleotides read TGTGCCAGCAGCGGAACAGGGGAAACTGAAGCTTTCTTT. Translated: CASSGTGETEAFF.

A few counts support this clone. The gene calls are TRBV5-1 and TRBJ1-2, with D perhaps TRBD1 (5 bases). CDR3 length: 15 amino acids. V lost 3 bases, J lost 3 bases, and 15 bases lay in between. Germline V gene sequence: CDR1 SGHRS, CDR2 YFSETQ. This CDR3 reads CASSSSGTTDYGYTF. CDR3 coding DNA: TGCGCCAGCAGCTCCTCCGGGACTACGGACTATGGCTACACCTTC.